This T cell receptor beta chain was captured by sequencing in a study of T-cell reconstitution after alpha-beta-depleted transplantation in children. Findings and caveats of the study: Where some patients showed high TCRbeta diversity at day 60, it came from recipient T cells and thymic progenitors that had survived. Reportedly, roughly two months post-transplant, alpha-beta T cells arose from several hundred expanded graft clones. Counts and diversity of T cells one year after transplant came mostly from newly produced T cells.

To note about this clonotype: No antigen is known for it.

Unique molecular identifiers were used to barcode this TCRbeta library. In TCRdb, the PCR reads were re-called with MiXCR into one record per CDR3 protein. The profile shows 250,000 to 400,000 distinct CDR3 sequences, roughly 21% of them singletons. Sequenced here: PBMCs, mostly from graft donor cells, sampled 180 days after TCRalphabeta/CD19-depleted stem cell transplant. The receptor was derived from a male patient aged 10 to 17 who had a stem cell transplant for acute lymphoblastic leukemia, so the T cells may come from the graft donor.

CDR3 nucleotide sequence: TGTGCCAGCAGCCAGGGGTCTCGGGGAAACACCATATATTTT. Translating it yields CASSQGSRGNTIYF. The chain has TRBV3-1 and TRBJ1-3; no firm D call. V lost 3 bases to trimming and J lost 4 bases, with 10 bases between them. Germline lookup yields CDR1 LGHDT and CDR2 YNNKEL (reference sequence). The CDR3 consists of 14 residues.